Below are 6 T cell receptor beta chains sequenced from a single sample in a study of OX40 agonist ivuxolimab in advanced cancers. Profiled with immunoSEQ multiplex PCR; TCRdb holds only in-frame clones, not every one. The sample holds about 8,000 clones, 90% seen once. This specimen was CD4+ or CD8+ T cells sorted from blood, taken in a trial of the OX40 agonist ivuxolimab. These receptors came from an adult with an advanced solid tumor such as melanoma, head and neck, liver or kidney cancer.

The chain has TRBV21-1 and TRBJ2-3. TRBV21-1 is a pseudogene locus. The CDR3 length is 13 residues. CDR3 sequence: CASSKVGTDTQYF. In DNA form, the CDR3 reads TGTGCCAGCAGCAAAGTGGGGACAGATACGCAGTATTTT.

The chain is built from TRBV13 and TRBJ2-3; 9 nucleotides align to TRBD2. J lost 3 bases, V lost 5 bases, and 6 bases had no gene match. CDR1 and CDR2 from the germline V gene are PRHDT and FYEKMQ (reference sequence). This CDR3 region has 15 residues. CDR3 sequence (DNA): TGTGCCAGCAGCCCTAGCGGGATAGGAACAGATACGCAGTATTTT. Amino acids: CASSPSGIGTDTQYF.

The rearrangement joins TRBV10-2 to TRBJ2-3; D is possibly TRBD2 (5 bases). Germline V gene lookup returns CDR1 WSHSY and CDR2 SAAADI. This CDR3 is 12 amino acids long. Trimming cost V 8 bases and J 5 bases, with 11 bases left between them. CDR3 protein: CASGRVGDTQYF. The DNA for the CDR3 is TGCGCCAGCGGGCGGGTAGGAGATACGCAGTATTTT.

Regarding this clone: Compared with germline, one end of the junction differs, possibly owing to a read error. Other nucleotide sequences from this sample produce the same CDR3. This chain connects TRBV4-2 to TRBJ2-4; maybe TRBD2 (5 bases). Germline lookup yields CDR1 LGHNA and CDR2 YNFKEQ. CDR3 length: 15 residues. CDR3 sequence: CASSQDPGSENIQYF. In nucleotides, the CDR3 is TGTGCCAGTAGCCAAGATCCGGGATCCGAAAACATTCAGTACTTC.

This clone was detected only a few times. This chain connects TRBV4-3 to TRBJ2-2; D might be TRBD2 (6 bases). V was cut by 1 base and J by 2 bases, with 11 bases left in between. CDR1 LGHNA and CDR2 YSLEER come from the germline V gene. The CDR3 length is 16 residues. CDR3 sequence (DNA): TGCGCCAGCAGCCAAGGCCCGGGAGCCAACACCGGGGAGCTGTTTTTT. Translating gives CASSQGPGANTGELFF.

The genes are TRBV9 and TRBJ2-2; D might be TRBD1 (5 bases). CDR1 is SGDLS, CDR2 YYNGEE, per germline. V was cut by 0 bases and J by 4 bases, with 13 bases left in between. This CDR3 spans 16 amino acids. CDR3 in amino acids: CASSVEGNNPTGELFF. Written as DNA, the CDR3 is TGTGCCAGCAGCGTAGAGGGGAACAATCCCACCGGGGAGCTGTTTTTT. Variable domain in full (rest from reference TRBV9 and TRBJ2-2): DSGVTQTPKHLITATGQRVTLRCSPRSGDLSVYWYQQSLDQGLQFLIQYYNGEERAKGNILERFSAQQFPDLHSELNLSSLELGDSALYFCASSVEGNNPTGELFFGEGSRLTVL.